These T cell receptor beta chains were read from a single sample in a study of shared clonotypes between healthy human individuals. The method was immunoSEQ multiplex PCR; TCRdb's version includes in-frame clones alone and lacks a portion of them. The sample lists 2 million to 2.5 million clones; approximately 94% were seen once. The source material was naive CD4+ T cells sorted from blood. The receptors were sampled from a man between 18 and 35 years old in good health. Each CDR3 is given with its conserved first and last residue. Each record gives: D gene, V gene, J gene, clone size, CDR3 DNA, CDR3 protein. A D gene is named only where the DNA matches it firmly. Rows give clone size only sometimes, using once, few, many, or a class for an expanded clone.

TRBD1	TRBV6-1	TRBJ2-7	-	TGTGCCAGCAGACCGCCAGGGGGCCGGGGGTACGAGCAGTACTTC	CASRPPGGRGYEQYF
-	TRBV2	TRBJ1-1	once	TGTGCCAGCAGTGATGAGGGATTTGAAGCTTTCTTT	CASSDEGFEAFF
TRBD1	TRBV28	TRBJ1-2	-	TGTGCCAGCACCGGACAGGTCTATGGCTACACCTTC	CASTGQVYGYTF
-	TRBV28	TRBJ1-5	once	TGTGCCAGCAGTTCCCTATCGGGAGGGAACAATCAGCCCCAGCATTTT	CASSSLSGGNNQPQHF
-	TRBV5-1	TRBJ2-1	-	TGCGCCAGCAGCTTGTCCAATGAGCAGTTCTTC	CASSLSNEQFF
-	TRBV10-3	TRBJ2-2	-	TGTGCCATCAGTGACTTTCTGGGCACGAACACCGGGGAGCTGTTTTTT	CAISDFLGTNTGELFF
-	TRBV4-1	TRBJ2-3	-	TGCGCCAGCAGCCAAGATGAGGGGGACAGCACAGATACGCAGTATTTT	CASSQDEGDSTDTQYF
TRBD1	TRBV2	TRBJ2-3	-	TGTGCCAGCACTCGGACAGGATCGGATACGCAGTATTTT	CASTRTGSDTQYF
-	TRBV6-5	TRBJ1-4	-	TGTGCCAGCAGCCCTACATGGGCTAATGAAAAACTGTTTTTT	CASSPTWANEKLFF
TRBD1	TRBV5-1	TRBJ1-5	-	TGCGCCAGCAGCGCCGGGACAGGGACCCAGCCCCAGCATTTT	CASSAGTGTQPQHF
-	TRBV18	TRBJ1-2	-	TGTGCCAGCTCACCACCGTTGACATTCACCCCGGGAGGCTACACCTTC	CASSPPLTFTPGGYTF
-	TRBV6-1	TRBJ1-2	-	TGTGCCAGCAGCCATTTAGACGGAAATGGCTACACCTTC	CASSHLDGNGYTF
TRBD1	TRBV7-9	TRBJ2-3	-	TGTGCCAGCAGGGGGACAGGGGGGACAGATACGCAGTATTTT	CASRGTGGTDTQYF
TRBD1	TRBV4-1	TRBJ2-1	-	TGCGCCAGCAGCGCAGGACAGGGGGCCTACAATGAGCAGTTCTTC	CASSAGQGAYNEQFF
-	TRBV18	TRBJ2-5	-	TGTGCCAGCTCACCAGGAGCACAAGAGACCCAGTACTTC	CASSPGAQETQYF
-	TRBV9	TRBJ2-4	-	TGTGCCAGCAGCGCCGACGGCTATAACATTCAGTACTTC	CASSADGYNIQYF
-	TRBV6-5	TRBJ1-6	-	TGTGCCAGCAGTTACCGACCAGGGATCTATAATTCACCCCTCCACTTT	CASSYRPGIYNSPLHF
-	TRBV10-2	TRBJ2-2	-	TGCGCCAGCAGCGAGAACACCGGGGAGCTGTTTTTT	CASSENTGELFF
-	TRBV10-1	TRBJ2-2	-	TGCGCCAGCAGTGAGAGAGGGCGTACCGGGGAGCTGTTTTTT	CASSERGRTGELFF
-	TRBV7-2	TRBJ2-7	-	TGTGCCAGCAGCCCCCGGGACTCCACCTACGAGCAGTACTTC	CASSPRDSTYEQYF
-	TRBV10-3	TRBJ1-2	-	TGTGCCATCAGTGAGGAGGGGGTTACCTATGGCTACACCTTC	CAISEEGVTYGYTF
TRBD1	TRBV7-6	TRBJ1-2	-	TGTGCCAGCAGCCCCGACAGGGGTCGGGCCTATGGCTACACCTTC	CASSPDRGRAYGYTF
-	TRBV19	TRBJ1-5	-	TGTGCCAGTAGTATCAGGCCGAATAGCAATCAGCCCCAGCATTTT	CASSIRPNSNQPQHF
-	TRBV6-6	TRBJ1-2	-	TGTGCCAGCAGTTACCGCGTACCGAACTATGGCTACACCTTC	CASSYRVPNYGYTF
-	TRBV5-1	TRBJ2-5	-	TGCGCCAGCAGCTCACAGGTTCAAGAGACCCAGTACTTC	CASSSQVQETQYF
-	TRBV18	TRBJ2-7	-	TGTGCCAGCTCAACTCTTGGGGGCGGGAACTACGAGCAGTACTTC	CASSTLGGGNYEQYF
-	TRBV2	TRBJ1-5	-	TGTGCCAGCAGTTTTAGCGTAGACCAGCCCCAGCATTTT	CASSFSVDQPQHF
-	TRBV10-3	TRBJ2-6	-	TGTGCCATCAGTGAAGTTCCCCCTGGGGCCAACGTCCTGACTTTC	CAISEVPPGANVLTF
-	TRBV4-1	TRBJ2-7	-	TGCGCCAGCAGCCACTACGCTAGTTCCCCCAGCTCCTACGAGCAGTACTTC	CASSHYASSPSSYEQYF
-	TRBV11-1	TRBJ1-2	-	TGTGCCAGCAGCTCCTTATGGGGAGACGGTGGCTACACCTTC	CASSSLWGDGGYTF
-	TRBV10-3	TRBJ1-2	once	TGTGCCATCAGTAGAGACTATGGCTACACCTTC	CAISRDYGYTF
TRBD1	TRBV9	TRBJ2-1	-	TGTGCCAGCACCGAAACCGGGACAGGCCACAATGAGCAGTTCTTC	CASTETGTGHNEQFF
-	TRBV6-5	TRBJ1-2	-	TGTGCCAGCAGGTCGGGACTGGGAGGCTACACCTTC	CASRSGLGGYTF
-	TRBV5-4	TRBJ1-2	-	TGTGCCAGCAGCACGGAGGGCCTCTATGGCTACACCTTC	CASSTEGLYGYTF
TRBD2	TRBV28	TRBJ2-1	-	TGTGCCAGCAGTTCCCCCTGGACTAGCGGGGTAGATGAGCAGTTCTTC	CASSSPWTSGVDEQFF
-	TRBV27	TRBJ2-5	-	TGTGCCAGCAGCCGAAATCCGGGGGCTGGAGAGACCCAGTACTTC	CASSRNPGAGETQYF
TRBD2	TRBV6-5	TRBJ2-1	once	TGTGCCAGCAGTTACTCAGGACTAGCGGGGTACAATGAGCAGTTCTTC	CASSYSGLAGYNEQFF